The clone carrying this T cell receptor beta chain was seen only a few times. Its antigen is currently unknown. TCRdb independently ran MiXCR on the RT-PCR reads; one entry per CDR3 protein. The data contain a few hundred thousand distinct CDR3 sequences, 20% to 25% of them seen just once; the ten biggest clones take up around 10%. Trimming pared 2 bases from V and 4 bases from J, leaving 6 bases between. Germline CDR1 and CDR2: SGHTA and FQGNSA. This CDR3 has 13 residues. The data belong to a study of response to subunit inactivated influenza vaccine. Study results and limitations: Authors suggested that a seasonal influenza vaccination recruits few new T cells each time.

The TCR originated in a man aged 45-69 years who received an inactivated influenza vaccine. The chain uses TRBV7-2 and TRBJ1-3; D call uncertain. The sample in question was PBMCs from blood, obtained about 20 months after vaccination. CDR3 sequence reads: CASSLPGGNTIYF. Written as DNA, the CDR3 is TGTGCCAGCAGCTTACCTGGGGGAAACACCATATATTTT.